Each of the 23 T cell receptor beta chains below was sequenced from the same sample in a study of cytomegalovirus exposure and HLA in healthy donors. This PCR relied on a set of 60 Vbeta primers and 13 Jbeta primers. The method was immunoSEQ multiplex PCR; TCRdb's version includes in-frame clones alone and lacks a portion of them. The sample records some 200,000 clones, less than 85% being singletons. Specimen: PBMCs. Receptor source: a boy aged 5-17 years in good health and CMV-seronegative.

This clone turned up a few times. The J gene is TRBJ1-1, the V gene TRBV25-1, with a weak D call TRBD1 (6 bases). The CDR3 length is 13 residues. V was cut by 4 bases and J by 10 bases, with 16 bases left in between. Germline loops: CDR1 MGHDK, CDR2 SYGVNS. CDR3 nucleotide sequence: TGTGCCAGCAGTGCCCGGACCGCAGGGGTAGCTTTCTTT. This sequence encodes CASSARTAGVAFF.

For this clone: The conserved phenylalanine or tryptophan normally closing the CDR3 is absent here, so this likely arose from a read error. This rearrangement joins TRBV5-6 to TRBJ1-1; 9 nucleotides match TRBD1. Germline assignment: CDR1 SGHDT and CDR2 YYEEEE. V dropped 4 bases and J dropped 4; count of bases not matched to a gene: 8. This CDR3 is built from 15 residues. The CDR3 coding sequence is TGTGCCAGCAGCCCCGGGACAGGGAGGATCACTGAAGCTTTCCTT. Translated, it gives CASSPGTGRITEAFL.

The J gene is TRBJ2-7, the V gene TRBV7-8, with 7 bases matching TRBD1. CDR3 length: 16 amino acids. J was trimmed by 0 bases and V by 3 bases; bases with no gene match: 8. Looked up from germline, CDR1 is SGHVS and CDR2 is FQNEAQ. The CDR3 protein is CASSFYRDRTSYEQYF. CDR3 nucleotides: TGTGCCAGCAGCTTTTACCGGGACAGAACCTCCTACGAGCAGTACTTC.

This chain links TRBV18 with TRBJ1-1; D remains ambiguous. Germline-derived CDR1 and CDR2 are KGHSH and LQKENI. The V end was cut by 0 bases, the J end by 1 base, with 9 bases between. The CDR3 spans 15 residues. CDR3 nucleotide sequence: TGTGCCAGCTCACCACCGACGACACCGAACACTGAAGCTTTCTTT. Translating it yields CASSPPTTPNTEAFF.

V is TRBV27 and J is TRBJ1-6; 7 nucleotides line up with TRBD1. CDR3 length equals 15 residues. Trimming took 7 bases from V and 6 from J; bases not matched to a gene: 9. Germline-derived CDR1 and CDR2 are MNHEY and SMNVEV (reference sequence). The CDR3 nucleotides are TGTGCCAGCAACCCGACAGGGTTGGGTAATTCACCCCTCCACTTT. It codes for CASNPTGLGNSPLHF.

The chain has TRBV11-3 and TRBJ2-1; a possible D gene is TRBD2 (6 bases). The CDR3 totals 15 residues. With 2 bases removed from V and 0 bases from J, the gap between germline ends came to 8 bases. From germline, CDR1 is SGHNT and CDR2 YENEEA. The CDR3 region is CASSLYGSSYNEQFF. The CDR3 DNA sequence: TGTGCCAGCAGCTTATACGGGAGCTCCTACAATGAGCAGTTCTTC. Full variable domain (outside the CDR3, taken from reference TRBV11-3 and TRBJ2-1): EAGVVQSPRYKIIEKKQPVAFWCNPISGHNTLYWYLQNLGQGPELLIRYENEEAVDDSQLPKDRFSAERLKGVDSTLKIQPAELGDSAVYLCASSLYGSSYNEQFFGPGTRLTVL.

The V and J genes are TRBV9 and TRBJ2-1, with D hard to call. CDR1 SGDLS and CDR2 YYNGEE come from the germline V gene. This CDR3 comprises 13 residues. V was cut by 2 bases and J by 8 bases, with 11 bases left in between. In nucleotides, the CDR3 is TGTGCCAGCAGCGTCCAGGTGCGCGATGAGCAGTTCTTC. Translated: CASSVQVRDEQFF.

The chain couples TRBV14 to TRBJ1-2; D perhaps matches TRBD1 (5 bases). V was clipped by 1 base and J by 3 bases, with 12 bases between them. Per the germline V gene, CDR1 is SGHDN and CDR2 is FVKESK. This CDR3 region has 15 residues. In DNA form, the CDR3 reads TGTGCCAGCAGCCAAGTAGGTGGGGCGGACTATGGCTACACCTTC. This encodes CASSQVGGADYGYTF.

This chain joins TRBV30 and TRBJ1-1, with a tentative D call TRBD1 (6 bases). There are 14 residues in the CDR3. CDR1 and CDR2 (germline): GTSNPN, SVGIG (reference sequence). The V end lost 0 bases, the J end lost 9 bases, and 17 bases lay between the germline ends. CDR3 bases: TGTGCCTGGAGTGTATCCCTTGAGGGGGGGAAAGCTTTCTTT. Its protein is CAWSVSLEGGKAFF.

This clone has more than one count but fewer than ten. This chain uses TRBV27 with TRBJ2-1; 8 bases agree with TRBD2. Germline CDR1 is MNHEY and CDR2 is SMNVEV (reference sequence). The CDR3 runs to 16 residues. V was pared by 7 bases and J by 2 bases, with 10 bases of the junction left unmatched. CDR3 amino acids: CASTYTMGLAYNEQFF. For the CDR3, the DNA is TGTGCCAGCACGTACACCATGGGACTAGCCTACAATGAGCAGTTCTTC.

V is TRBV27 and J is TRBJ2-6; weak D call: TRBD1 (5 bases). Looked up from germline, CDR1 is MNHEY and CDR2 is SMNVEV (reference sequence). With 6 bases removed from V and 0 bases from J, the gap between germline ends came to 12 bases. The CDR3 runs to 16 residues. The CDR3 DNA follows: TGTGCCAGCAGATTTACCAGGGCCTCTGGGGCCAACGTCCTGACTTTC. Translation gives CASRFTRASGANVLTF.

The chain is built from TRBV27 and TRBJ2-1; 8 bases are a match to TRBD2. Unmatched junction bases numbered 8, after V lost 6 bases and J lost 4 bases. Germline values: CDR1 MNHEY, CDR2 SMNVEV (reference sequence). This CDR3 comprises 15 residues. The CDR3 DNA reads as TGTGCCAGCAGCAGAGCGGGAGCAGTTTACAATGAGCAGTTCTTC. It yields the protein CASSRAGAVYNEQFF.

The rearrangement uses TRBV29-1 and TRBJ1-1; weak D call: TRBD1 (6 bases). Trimming removed 0 bases at V and 1 base at J, with 9 bases between. Germline V gene sequence: CDR1 SQVTM, CDR2 ANQGSEA. CDR3 length equals 14 residues. CDR3 protein: CSVEEGATNTEAFF. CDR3 DNA: TGCAGCGTTGAAGAGGGGGCTACGAACACTGAAGCTTTCTTT.

This clone was counted a single time. The chain uses TRBV7-3 and TRBJ2-1; weak D call: TRBD1 (5 bases). CDR1 SGHTA and CDR2 FQGTGA come from the germline V gene. The CDR3 has 14 amino acids. V lost 3 bases and J 7 bases, leaving 13 bases between the germline ends. The CDR3 region has the DNA TGTGCCAGCAGCTTGAGCGCAGGGCTGAATGAGCAGTTCTTC. Translating it yields CASSLSAGLNEQFF.

The V and J genes are TRBV5-1 and TRBJ1-1; 8 bases are a match to TRBD1. CDR3 length: 15 amino acids. Trimming took 2 bases from V and 3 from J; bases not matched to a gene: 6. Germline assignment: CDR1 SGHRS and CDR2 YFSETQ. The CDR3 reads CASSLRQGRDTEAFF. Written as DNA, the CDR3 is TGCGCCAGCAGCTTAAGACAGGGGAGGGACACTGAAGCTTTCTTT. Looking up the rest from reference TRBV5-1 and TRBJ1-1 gives the full variable domain: KAGVTQTPRYLIKTRGQQVTLSCSPISGHRSVSWYQQTPGQGLQFLFEYFSETQRNKGNFPGRFSGRQFSNSRSEMNVSTLELGDSALYLCASSLRQGRDTEAFFGQGTRLTVV.

As DNA, the CDR3 is TGTGCCAGTAAAGGGGGGACAGGGGCTCATGGCTACACCTTC. Translating it yields CASKGGTGAHGYTF. The gene calls are TRBV19 and TRBJ1-2; 10 bases agree with TRBD1. The CDR3 sequence is 14 residues long. Losses at the gene ends were 7 bases for V and 6 bases for J; bases not matched to a gene: 8. Germline V gene sequence: CDR1 LNHDA, CDR2 SQIVND (reference sequence). Variable domain in full (rest from reference TRBV19 and TRBJ1-2): DGGITQSPKYLFRKEGQNVTLSCEQNLNHDAMYWYRQDPGQGLRLIYYSQIVNDFQKGDIAEGYSVSREKKESFPLTVTSAQKNPTAFYLCASKGGTGAHGYTFGSGTRLTVV.

The chain combines TRBV25-1 with TRBJ2-7; tentatively, D is TRBD2 (6 bases). V lost 2 bases to trimming and J lost 3 bases, with 20 bases between them. The CDR3 is 17 amino acids. Germline CDR1 is MGHDK and CDR2 is SYGVNS. Here the CDR3 reads CASSERRTTRRGYEQYF. The DNA for the CDR3 is TGTGCCAGCAGTGAAAGGCGAACAACAAGGAGGGGCTACGAGCAGTACTTC.

This clone showed up just a few times. The chain employs TRBV18 and TRBJ1-1, with D possibly matching TRBD1 (5 bases). Germline V lookup: CDR1 KGHSH, CDR2 LQKENI. The CDR3 spans 15 residues. The V end lost 3 bases, the J end lost 1 base, and 12 bases lay between the germline ends. CDR3 in DNA: TGTGCCAGCTCACCCTACGGGGGGGGGAACACTGAAGCTTTCTTT. This sequence encodes CASSPYGGGNTEAFF.

The chain is built from TRBV30 and TRBJ2-2; 9 bases agree with TRBD2. The CDR3 has 16 amino acids. Germline loops: CDR1 GTSNPN, CDR2 SVGIG (reference sequence). V shed 3 bases, J shed 3 bases, and the junction held 8 bases outside the gene matches. The CDR3 DNA reads as TGTGCCTGGAGAGTCCAGCGGGGGGCCTACACCGGGGAGCTGTTTTTT. Protein: CAWRVQRGAYTGELFF.

This clone was picked up a small number of times. The genes are TRBV5-1 and TRBJ2-5, with 9 bases identical to TRBD1. The CDR3 loop spans 15 amino acids. Trimming removed 0 bases from V and 4 bases from J; junction bases left unmatched: 4. The V gene's germline CDR1 is SGHRS and CDR2 YFSETQ. The DNA for the CDR3 is TGCGCCAGCAGCTTGGTACAGGGGGCGAGAGAGACCCAGTACTTC. This sequence encodes CASSLVQGARETQYF.

This chain connects TRBV5-4 to TRBJ2-7, with D possibly matching TRBD1 (6 bases). The germline V gene encodes CDR1 SGHNT and CDR2 YYREEE (reference sequence). The CDR3 spans 15 residues. Trimming left V 4 bases short and J 7 bases short, with 21 bases between. CDR3 protein: CASSPADRYPTEQYF. CDR3 in DNA: TGTGCCAGCAGCCCCGCGGACAGATATCCTACTGAGCAGTACTTC.

The chain links TRBV7-2 to TRBJ2-3, with D possibly matching TRBD2 (5 bases). Trimming took 5 bases from V and 3 from J, leaving 6 bases between them. Germline V lookup: CDR1 SGHTA, CDR2 FQGNSA. This CDR3 spans 12 amino acids. CDR3 sequence reads: CASSRDTDTQYF. In DNA form, the CDR3 reads TGTGCCAGCAGCCGGGATACAGATACGCAGTATTTT.

The V call is TRBV5-1, the J call TRBJ2-1, with 11 bases matching TRBD2. Looked up from germline, CDR1 is SGHRS and CDR2 is YFSETQ. The J segment lost 9 bases and the V segment lost 4 bases, leaving 12 bases of the junction unmatched. The CDR3 loop spans 16 amino acids. CDR3 sequence reads: CASSPNSGRASPEQFF. In DNA form, the CDR3 reads TGCGCCAGCAGCCCTAATAGCGGGAGGGCCTCCCCTGAGCAGTTCTTC. The full variable domain, with the rest looked up from reference TRBV5-1 and TRBJ2-1, is KAGVTQTPRYLIKTRGQQVTLSCSPISGHRSVSWYQQTPGQGLQFLFEYFSETQRNKGNFPGRFSGRQFSNSRSEMNVSTLELGDSALYLCASSPNSGRASPEQFFGPGTRLTVL.